This record looks at one TCR beta chain sequence and its context. The antigen remains unidentified. These data belong to a study of T cell responses to AZD1222 COVID-19 vaccine. Study summary: Investigators merged groups given second doses at roughly 4 or roughly 12 weeks. Regarding the study as a whole: Clonal diversity may have been underestimated, and the donors were mostly white British, with more females than males. Following two doses of AZD1222, Spike-specific TCR breadth and depth rose. Unmutated variant regions are reportedly targeted by nearly half of spike-specific TCRs.

CDR1 SEHNR and CDR2 FQNEAQ come from the germline V gene (reference sequence). V trimming: 5 bases; J trimming: 0 bases; junction bases outside the gene matches: 4. This CDR3 is built from 15 residues. Some clones are missing from TCRdb's copy, which holds only in-frame ones; the method was immunoSEQ multiplex PCR. The sample gives 140,000 to 150,000 clones, approximately 94% of which show up once; about 1.9% is in the top ten. Sequenced here: peripheral blood, sampled on day 0 of AZD1222 vaccination. The receptor's source is an adult in good health. This chain uses TRBV7-9 with TRBJ1-3, with 7 bases lining up with TRBD1. The CDR3: CASSLDRVSGNTIYF. CDR3 DNA sequence: TGTGCCAGCAGCCTCGACAGGGTCTCTGGAAACACCATATATTTT.